Listed here are 19 T cell receptor beta chains from one sample, sequenced in a study of blood T cells in healthy people across ages. The authors ran a second PCR of about 6 to 11 cycles using a sample-barcoded 5' primer and a J-beta primer mix. From the 5' RACE reads, TCRdb called clonotypes with MiXCR, one entry per CDR3 protein. The sample lists fewer than 2,000,000 distinct CDR3 sequences, approximately 32% occurring once. Source material: blood. Receptors originate from a woman aged 25 to 39 in good health.

This clonotype was observed at least ten times. V is TRBV29-1 and J is TRBJ2-1; 9 nucleotides match TRBD2. The trim removed 8 bases at V and 3 bases at J, leaving 8 bases unmatched. The CDR3 contains 14 residues. CDR1 and CDR2 from the germline V gene are SQVTM and ANQGSEA. The CDR3 loop is CSHLAGGGYNEQFF. The CDR3 DNA reads TGCAGCCACCTCGCGGGAGGGGGCTACAATGAGCAGTTCTTC.

The J gene is TRBJ2-7, the V gene TRBV3-1; possible D gene TRBD2, 5 bases. Germline assignment: CDR1 LGHDT and CDR2 YNNKEL (reference sequence). Trimming removed 9 bases at V and 5 bases at J, with 29 bases between. The CDR3 has 17 residues. The CDR3, as DNA: TGTGCCAGGGCCGAGTTAAAAGCGGTCGGTTTGTACGACGAGCAGTACTTC. Its translation is CARAELKAVGLYDEQYF.

The genes are TRBV20-1 and TRBJ2-7; 8 bases are shared with TRBD2. This CDR3 region has 13 residues. Trimming took 0 bases from V and 3 from J; bases not matched to a gene: 1. CDR1 and CDR2 from the germline V gene are DFQATT and SNEGSKA (reference sequence). The CDR3 nucleotides are TGCAGTGCTAGAGATAGCGGGGACTACGAGCAGTACTTC. Translating it yields CSARDSGDYEQYF.

The sample holds a few counts of this clonotype. The chain carries TRBV15 and TRBJ2-7; TRBD1 matches at 7 bases. With 2 bases clipped from V and 2 bases from J, the junction kept 6 bases outside the gene matches. The CDR3 is made up of 15 amino acids. From germline, CDR1 is LNHNV and CDR2 YYDKDF (reference sequence). The CDR3 spells CATSRRYGQAYEQYF. In DNA form, the CDR3 reads TGTGCCACCAGCAGACGTTACGGACAGGCCTACGAGCAGTACTTC.

This clonotype was seen a handful of times. The rearrangement uses TRBV7-6 and TRBJ2-7; a possible D gene is TRBD2 (5 bases). This CDR3 has 13 amino acids. V was cut by 5 bases and J by 7 bases, with 15 bases left in between. Germline loops: CDR1 SGHVS, CDR2 FNYEAQ. Here the CDR3 reads CASSQSPSGEQYF. Here the CDR3 DNA reads TGTGCCAGCAGCCAGTCCCCTTCGGGGGAGCAGTACTTC.

J is TRBJ2-1 and V is TRBV12-3 or TRBV12-4; possible D gene TRBD2, 6 bases. With 6 bases removed from V and 2 bases from J, the gap between germline ends came to 17 bases. CDR3 length: 16 amino acids. CDR3 sequence: CASSTSRGRTYNEQFF. The CDR3 DNA reads TGTGCCAGCAGCACCTCACGGGGGAGGACCTACAATGAGCAGTTCTTC.

The CDR3 is CASRGSYRAPRTDTQYF. CDR3 nucleotides: TGTGCCAGCAGGGGATCGTACAGGGCCCCTCGCACAGATACGCAGTATTTT. The V call is TRBV2, the J call TRBJ2-3, with D perhaps matching TRBD1 (6 bases). Per the germline V gene, CDR1 is SNHLY and CDR2 is FYNNEI. This CDR3 has 17 amino acids. Trimming removed 6 bases from V and 1 base from J, with 20 bases in between. The variable domain in full, completed from reference TRBV2 and TRBJ2-3, reads EPEVTQTPSHQVTQMGQEVILRCVPISNHLYFYWYRQILGQKVEFLVSFYNNEISEKSEIFDDQFSVERPDGSNFTLKIRSTKLEDSAMYFCASRGSYRAPRTDTQYFGPGTRLTVL.

This clonotype showed up just a few times. This sequence joins TRBV2 and TRBJ2-4, with D tentatively TRBD2 (6 bases). Germline V gene data show CDR1 as SNHLY and CDR2 as FYNNEI. Trimming removed 7 bases at V and 6 bases at J, with 16 bases between. This CDR3 comprises 14 residues. As DNA, the CDR3 is TGTGCCAGCACCCAGGAGGGTCTTTTAAACATTCAGTACTTC. Amino acid sequence: CASTQEGLLNIQYF.

This clonotype has just a few counts. This rearrangement joins TRBV11-2 to TRBJ2-7; D may be TRBD1 or TRBD2 (6 bases each). Germline CDR1 SGHAT, CDR2 FQNNGV. V lost 2 bases and J lost 6, with 14 bases in between. The CDR3 sequence is 14 residues long. CDR3 residues: CASSLTGALGEQYF. CDR3 coding DNA: TGTGCCAGCAGCTTAACGGGGGCGCTGGGCGAGCAGTACTTC.

This clonotype was seen only a few times. This CDR3 is CAWSVTRDGEQFF. Written as DNA, the CDR3 is TGTGCCTGGAGTGTAACGCGGGACGGTGAGCAGTTCTTC. V gene TRBV30 combines with J gene TRBJ2-1; D may be TRBD2 (6 bases). The CDR3 consists of 13 residues. Germline V gene lookup returns CDR1 GTSNPN and CDR2 SVGIG (reference sequence). The ends were cut back, 0 bases at V and 9 bases at J, with 12 bases in the middle.

CDR3 nucleotides: TGTGCCAGCAGCTTAGTGGCTAGCGGGGAGGCGGACACCGGGGAGCTGTTTTTT. Amino acid sequence: CASSLVASGEADTGELFF. The rearrangement links TRBV7-2 to TRBJ2-2, with 9 bases aligning to TRBD2. The J segment lost 3 bases and the V segment lost 1 base, leaving 9 bases of the junction unmatched. The CDR3 is 18 amino acids. Germline CDR1 and CDR2: SGHTA and FQGNSA.

This chain joins TRBV2 and TRBJ2-1; TRBD1 matches at 12 bases. V shed 6 bases, J shed 8 bases, and the junction held 8 bases outside the gene matches. In germline, CDR1 is SNHLY, CDR2 FYNNEI. The CDR3 is 15 amino acids. The CDR3, as DNA: TGTGCCAGCAGCGTCTTGGGACAGGGGGCCCATGAGCAGTTCTTC. It translates to CASSVLGQGAHEQFF.

This clonotype was seen more than once but under ten times. The CDR3 region is CASSYSSGGTDTQYF. In DNA form, the CDR3 reads TGTGCCAGCAGCTATTCTAGCGGGGGCACAGATACGCAGTATTTT. This chain connects TRBV7-9 to TRBJ2-3; 9 nucleotides line up with TRBD2. This CDR3 has 15 amino acids. V was clipped by 4 bases and J by 1 base; unmatched bases: 3. Germline V gives CDR1 SEHNR, CDR2 FQNEAQ (reference sequence).

The chain carries TRBV6-1 and TRBJ2-5, with TRBD2 as a possible D gene (5 bases). This CDR3 has 14 residues. Germline assignment: CDR1 MNHNS and CDR2 SASEGT. V was clipped by 5 bases and J by 2 bases, with 12 bases between them. The CDR3 reads CASSRGVDQETQYF. The CDR3 bases are TGTGCCAGCAGTCGGGGTGTGGATCAAGAGACCCAGTACTTC.

This clonotype was counted at least ten times. V is TRBV29-1 and J is TRBJ2-5; tentative D call: TRBD1 (5 bases). Trimming left V 7 bases short and J 1 base short, with 13 bases between. The CDR3 spans 13 residues. Germline assignment: CDR1 SQVTM and CDR2 ANQGSEA. The CDR3 DNA follows: TGCAGCGCCTGGGGCGGATCCCAAGAGACCCAGTACTTC. This sequence encodes CSAWGGSQETQYF.

The chain has TRBV27 and TRBJ2-1; tentatively, D is TRBD2 (6 bases). The ends were cut back, 7 bases at V and 2 bases at J, with 15 bases in the middle. This CDR3 region has 15 residues. The germline V gene has CDR1 MNHEY and CDR2 SMNVEV (reference sequence). CDR3: CASTPRGMPYNEQFF. The DNA for the CDR3 is TGTGCCAGCACCCCTCGCGGGATGCCCTACAATGAGCAGTTCTTC.

The chain combines TRBV3-1 with TRBJ2-1; D not certain. This CDR3 comprises 14 residues. V was cut by 0 bases and J by 9 bases, with 12 bases left in between. In germline, CDR1 is LGHDT, CDR2 YNNKEL (reference sequence). The chain's CDR3 is CASSQDRVVGEQFF. Here the CDR3 DNA reads TGTGCCAGCAGCCAAGATCGCGTCGTCGGTGAGCAGTTCTTC.

The genes are TRBV27 and TRBJ2-2; no clear D. CDR1 and CDR2 (germline): MNHEY, SMNVEV (reference sequence). V dropped 3 bases and J dropped 5 bases, with 19 bases sitting between them. The CDR3 covers 17 residues. CDR3 loop: CASSFRVPTRETGELFF. CDR3 bases: TGTGCCAGCAGTTTTAGAGTACCCACGCGTGAGACCGGGGAGCTGTTTTTT.

The V gene is TRBV20-1, the J gene TRBJ2-7, with D uncertain. Looked up from germline, CDR1 is DFQATT and CDR2 is SNEGSKA (reference sequence). The CDR3 is 13 residues long. V gave up 3 bases and J gave up 3 bases, with 12 bases separating them. CDR3 sequence reads: CSARPETHYEQYF. DNA for the CDR3: TGCAGTGCTAGGCCGGAGACGCACTACGAGCAGTACTTC.